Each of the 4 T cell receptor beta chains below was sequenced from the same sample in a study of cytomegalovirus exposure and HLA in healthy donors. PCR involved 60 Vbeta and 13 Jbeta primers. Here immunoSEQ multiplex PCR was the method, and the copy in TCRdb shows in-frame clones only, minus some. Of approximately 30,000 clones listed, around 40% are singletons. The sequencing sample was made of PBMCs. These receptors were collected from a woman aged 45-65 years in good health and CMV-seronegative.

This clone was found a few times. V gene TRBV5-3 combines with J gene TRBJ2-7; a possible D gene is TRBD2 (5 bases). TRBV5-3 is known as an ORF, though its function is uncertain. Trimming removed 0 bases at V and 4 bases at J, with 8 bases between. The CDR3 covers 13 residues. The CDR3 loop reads CARSLGRGYEQYF. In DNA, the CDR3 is TGTGCCAGAAGCTTGGGACGGGGTTACGAGCAGTACTTC.

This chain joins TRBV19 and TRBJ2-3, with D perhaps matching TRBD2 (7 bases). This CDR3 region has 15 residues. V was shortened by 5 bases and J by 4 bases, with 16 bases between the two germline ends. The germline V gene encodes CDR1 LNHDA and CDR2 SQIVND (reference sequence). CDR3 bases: TGTGCCAGTAGTGGAGGGGGGGGCCGGGCAGATACGCAGTATTTT. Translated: CASSGGGGRADTQYF.

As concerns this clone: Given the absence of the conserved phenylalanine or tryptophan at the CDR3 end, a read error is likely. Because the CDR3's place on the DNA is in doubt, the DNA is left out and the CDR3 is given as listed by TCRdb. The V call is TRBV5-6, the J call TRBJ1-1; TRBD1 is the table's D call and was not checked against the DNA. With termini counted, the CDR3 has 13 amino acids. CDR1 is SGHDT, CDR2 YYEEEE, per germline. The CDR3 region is CASRPGTGKESGI.

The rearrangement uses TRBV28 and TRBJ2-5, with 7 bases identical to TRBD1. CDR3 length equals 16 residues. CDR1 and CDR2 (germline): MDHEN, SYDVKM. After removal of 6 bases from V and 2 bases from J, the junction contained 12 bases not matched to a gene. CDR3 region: CASSRDRGPLQETQYF. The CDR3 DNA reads TGTGCCAGCAGCCGAGATAGGGGGCCACTTCAAGAGACCCAGTACTTC.